A selection of T cell receptor beta chains follows, all from one sample in a study of Ad26.COV2.S vaccination and SARS-CoV-2 variants. Sequencing used immunoSEQ multiplex PCR; TCRdb keeps in-frame clones, though not all of them. The table has around 300,000 clones, about 88% seen once. The sequencing used peripheral blood, collected in a trial of Ad26.COV2.S vaccine versus placebo. Source of these receptors: a person aged 18 to 59 who received the Ad26.COV2.S COVID-19 vaccine or a placebo. Both conserved end residues are part of each CDR3. A D gene is named only where the DNA matches it firmly. Not all rows give a size; the values are once, few, many and, for expanded clones, a class.

abundance | j_gene | d_gene | v_gene | CDR3aa | CDR3nt
NA | TRBJ2-3 | NA | TRBV25-1 | CASSATGTDTQYF | TGTGCCAGCAGTGCTACGGGCACAGATACGCAGTATTTT
NA | TRBJ1-1 | NA | TRBV2 | CASKAGANTEAFF | TGTGCCAGCAAGGCAGGGGCGAACACTGAAGCTTTCTTT
NA | TRBJ1-1 | NA | TRBV7-8 | CASQLTGDSAFF | TGTGCCAGCCAATTGACAGGAGACAGCGCTTTCTTT
NA | TRBJ2-5 | TRBD2 | TRBV2 | CASSRTSGGYQETQYF | TGTGCCAGCAGTCGGACTAGCGGGGGGTACCAAGAGACCCAGTACTTC
NA | TRBJ2-7 | NA | TRBV7-9 | CASSTTHNSYEQYF | TGTGCCAGCAGCACAACGCACAACTCCTACGAGCAGTACTTC
once | TRBJ2-7 | NA | TRBV7-9 | CASSVQGYEQYF | TGTGCCAGCAGCGTACAGGGCTACGAGCAGTACTTC
NA | TRBJ1-1 | NA | TRBV6-2/TRBV6-3 | CASSYSMWGRGTTEAFF | TGTGCCAGCAGTTACTCGATGTGGGGCAGGGGAACTACTGAAGCTTTCTTT
NA | TRBJ1-1 | TRBD1 | TRBV3-1/TRBV3-2 | CASSPDRGRRWTEAFF | TGTGCCAGCAGCCCCGACAGGGGGCGGAGATGGACTGAAGCTTTCTTT
NA | TRBJ1-2 | TRBD1 | TRBV25-1 | CASSPGTANYGYTF | TGTGCCAGCAGCCCAGGGACAGCTAACTATGGCTACACCTTC
many | TRBJ1-6 | TRBD1 | TRBV4-3 | CASSQGGTGGAGEYPLHF | TGCGCCAGCAGCCAAGGGGGAACAGGGGGCGCTGGGGAATATCCCCTCCACTTT
NA | TRBJ2-7 | TRBD1 | TRBV6-6 | CATYRQGAGEQYF | TGTGCCACGTACAGACAGGGGGCTGGGGAGCAGTACTTC
NA | TRBJ1-4 | TRBD1 | TRBV6-2/TRBV6-3 | CASSYPFRRQGGTNEKLFF | TGTGCCAGCAGTTACCCTTTCCGACGACAGGGTGGAACTAATGAAAAACTGTTTTTT
NA | TRBJ2-7 | NA | TRBV6-5 | CASSYSIQDNYEQYF | TGTGCCAGCAGTTACTCAATACAGGACAACTACGAGCAGTACTTC
NA | TRBJ2-3 | NA | TRBV6-1 | CASSEVEPGPDTQYF | TGTGCCAGCAGTGAAGTGGAACCGGGGCCAGATACGCAGTATTTT
NA | TRBJ2-2 | TRBD1 | TRBV19 | CASSRGQGSTGELFF | TGTGCCAGTAGTAGAGGACAGGGTAGCACCGGGGAGCTGTTTTTT
once | TRBJ2-3 | NA | TRBV11-2 | CASSFSGEGADTQYF | TGTGCCAGCAGCTTTTCCGGGGAGGGGGCAGATACGCAGTATTTT
once | TRBJ2-7 | NA | TRBV5-6 | CASTLGVVDYEQYF | TGTGCCAGCACCCTGGGGGTTGTGGACTACGAGCAGTACTTC
NA | TRBJ1-2 | NA | TRBV5-6 | CASPEGLWYGYTF | TGTGCCAGCCCTGAGGGGTTATGGTATGGCTACACCTTC
NA | TRBJ1-2 | TRBD1 | TRBV6-5 | CASRRGQGHYGYTF | TGTGCCAGCAGGAGAGGACAGGGGCACTATGGCTACACCTTC
NA | TRBJ1-1 | NA | TRBV7-8 | CASSWGRNTEAFF | TGTGCCAGCTCCTGGGGGAGGAACACTGAAGCTTTCTTT
NA | TRBJ2-5 | NA | TRBV5-5 | CASSLVEGRRETQYF | TGTGCCAGCAGCTTGGTGGAAGGCCGTAGGGAGACCCAGTACTTC
NA | TRBJ1-6 | TRBD1 | TRBV30 | CAWGQGSGWGSPLHF | TGTGCCTGGGGACAGGGGAGCGGCTGGGGTTCACCCCTCCACTTT
NA | TRBJ2-7 | TRBD2 | TRBV9 | CASSLGGFYEQYF | TGTGCCAGCAGCCTGGGGGGGTTTTACGAGCAGTACTTC
once | TRBJ2-7 | NA | TRBV20-1 | CSASSSGITYEQYF | TGCAGTGCTAGTTCGTCGGGGATTACCTACGAGCAGTACTTC
NA | TRBJ1-2 | NA | TRBV9 | CASSRSGDGYGYTF | TGTGCCAGCAGTCGTAGTGGGGACGGCTATGGCTACACCTTC
NA | TRBJ1-2 | NA | TRBV7-2 | CASSLGRNYGYTF | TGTGCCAGCAGCTTAGGTAGAAACTATGGCTACACCTTC
few | TRBJ1-3 | TRBD1 | TRBV4-3 | CASSHDRGLGNTIYF | TGCGCCAGCAGCCATGACAGGGGGCTCGGAAACACCATATATTTT
NA | TRBJ2-1 | NA | TRBV10-3 | CAISDLRESPEQFF | TGTGCCATCAGTGACCTACGGGAGTCACCTGAGCAGTTCTTC
NA | TRBJ1-1 | NA | TRBV20-1 | CSASPRTEAFF | TGCAGTGCTAGCCCGAGGACTGAAGCTTTCTTT
NA | TRBJ2-7 | TRBD2 | TRBV30 | CAAIPGTSGVARSYEQYF | TGTGCCGCGATCCCCGGGACTAGCGGAGTGGCACGCTCCTACGAGCAGTACTTC
NA | TRBJ1-2 | NA | TRBV11-2 | CASSLYSNYGYTF | TGTGCCAGCAGCTTATATAGTAACTATGGCTACACCTTC
NA | TRBJ2-1 | TRBD2 | TRBV29-1 | CSARKGLTNNEQFF | TGCAGCGCCCGAAAGGGACTAACTAACAATGAGCAGTTCTTC
NA | TRBJ2-1 | TRBD1 | TRBV15 | CATSRRDRGRNEQFF | TGTGCCACCAGCCGTCGGGACAGGGGGAGAAATGAGCAGTTCTTC
NA | TRBJ2-2 | TRBD2 | TRBV5-4 | CASSSTYSGVGSGELFF | TGTGCCAGCAGCTCGACTTATAGCGGGGTCGGTTCCGGGGAGCTGTTTTTT
NA | TRBJ1-5 | NA | TRBV4-3 | CASSQDLGSSQPQHF | TGCGCCAGCAGCCAAGATCTCGGGTCTTCTCAGCCCCAGCATTTT
NA | TRBJ1-1 | TRBD1 | TRBV19 | CASSVDRDTEAFF | TGTGCCAGTAGTGTAGACAGGGACACTGAAGCTTTCTTT
NA | TRBJ1-5 | NA | TRBV2 | CASSEGKGMRYSNQPQHF | TGTGCCAGCAGTGAAGGCAAGGGTATGCGGTATAGCAATCAGCCCCAGCATTTT
NA | TRBJ1-4 | TRBD1 | TRBV5-1 | CASSVRTGGLEKLFF | TGCGCCAGCAGCGTACGGACAGGGGGATTAGAAAAACTGTTTTTT
NA | TRBJ2-3 | TRBD1 | TRBV18 | CASSRSGQGPDTQYF | TGTGCCAGCTCTCGTTCGGGACAGGGACCAGATACGCAGTATTTT
NA | TRBJ1-2 | TRBD1 | TRBV6-5 | CASRGGQGGYTF | TGTGCCAGCAGAGGGGGACAGGGCGGGTACACCTTC
NA | TRBJ2-7 | NA | TRBV28 | CASSTLQGGYEQYF | TGTGCCAGCAGTACCTTACAGGGGGGGTACGAGCAGTACTTC
NA | TRBJ2-1 | NA | TRBV6-6 | CASIDGALKYNEQFF | TGTGCCAGCATAGACGGGGCCTTAAAATACAATGAGCAGTTCTTC
few | TRBJ2-1 | NA | TRBV6-2/TRBV6-3 | CASSNSNAPYNEQFF | TGTGCCAGCAGTAATTCCAACGCCCCCTACAATGAGCAGTTCTTC
NA | TRBJ2-5 | NA | TRBV10-3 | CAISAGSQETQYF | TGTGCCATCAGCGCAGGGTCCCAAGAGACCCAGTACTTC
NA | TRBJ1-4 | NA | TRBV3-1/TRBV3-2 | CASSQGQWKLFF | TGTGCCAGCAGCCAAGGACAGTGGAAACTGTTTTTT
NA | TRBJ1-4 | TRBD1 | TRBV15 | CATSPGTGINEKLFF | TGTGCCACCAGCCCCGGGACAGGCATTAATGAAAAACTGTTTTTT